This passage covers 26 T cell receptor beta chains from one sample sequenced in a study of lymphopenia after photon versus proton radiotherapy. Sequenced by immunoSEQ multiplex PCR; TCRdb stores in-frame clones only, minus some. Of roughly 15,000 clones in the sample, around 86% were seen once. The starting material was peripheral blood, obtained from a patient treated with proton-based radiotherapy. Source of these receptors: a man aged 65-85 years with pancreatic cancer.

The rearrangement joins TRBV29-1 to TRBJ1-2; 7 nucleotides line up with TRBD1. After removal of 6 bases from V and 4 bases from J, the junction contained 5 bases not matched to a gene. CDR3 size: 12 residues. The germline CDR1 and CDR2 sequences are SQVTM and ANQGSEA. The CDR3 nucleotides are TGCAGCGTCGAGGGACAGCTCTATGGCTACACCTTC. As protein: CSVEGQLYGYTF.

The chain carries TRBV7-3 and TRBJ1-3, with D possibly being TRBD1 (6 bases). Germline values: CDR1 SGHTA, CDR2 FQGTGA. CDR3 length equals 16 residues. Trimming shortened V by 2 bases and J by 1 base, and 12 bases separated the two germline ends. The CDR3 loop reads CASSLSPQGSGNTIYF. Here the CDR3 DNA reads TGTGCCAGCAGCTTATCTCCTCAGGGGTCTGGAAACACCATATATTTT.

CDR3 DNA sequence: TGTGCCAGCAGCTCCCCCCGGGAAACTGGAAACACCATATATTTT. It codes for CASSSPRETGNTIYF. This chain connects TRBV6-6 to TRBJ1-3; D unresolved. This CDR3 is built from 15 residues. Germline CDR1 is MNHNY and CDR2 is SVGAGI (reference sequence). V lost 6 bases, J lost 2 bases, and 14 bases lay in between.

V gene TRBV7-2 combines with J gene TRBJ1-2; D is ambiguous. Germline CDR1 reads SGHTA; CDR2 reads FQGNSA. Trimming shortened V by 5 bases and J by 7 bases, and 23 bases separated the two germline ends. The CDR3 covers 16 residues. The CDR3 spells CASSVHSRTSVIGYTF. The CDR3 DNA is TGTGCCAGCAGCGTTCATAGCCGGACCTCAGTAATTGGCTACACCTTC.

The CDR3, as DNA: TGTGCCAGCTCACTGGCGGGGGATTACAATGAGCAGTTCTTC. It yields the protein CASSLAGDYNEQFF. This rearrangement joins TRBV19 to TRBJ2-1; 7 bases fit TRBD2. The CDR3 is 14 residues long. CDR1 and CDR2 (germline): LNHDA, SQIVND (reference sequence). V was clipped by 9 bases and J by 4 bases; unmatched bases: 9.

The V call is TRBV5-8, the J call TRBJ2-7; 9 nucleotides agree with TRBD1. With V trimmed by 4 bases and J by 0 bases, 5 bases remained unmatched. Per the germline V gene, CDR1 is SGHTS and CDR2 is YDEGEE. CDR3 length equals 15 residues. CDR3: CASSNRDRASYEQYF. In nucleotides, the CDR3 is TGTGCCAGCAGCAACCGGGACAGGGCCTCCTACGAGCAGTACTTC.

The chain carries TRBV4-1 and TRBJ1-3, with D perhaps TRBD1 (5 bases). From germline, CDR1 is MGHRA and CDR2 YSYEKL. Trimming removed 6 bases from V and 6 bases from J, with 21 bases in between. This CDR3 is built from 16 residues. The CDR3 DNA sequence: TGCGCCAGCAGTCCTACAGCCGAGGACACCAAAAACACCATATATTTT. Protein product: CASSPTAEDTKNTIYF.

This chain uses TRBV11-3 with TRBJ2-3, with D possibly being TRBD1 (5 bases). The CDR3 is 14 amino acids. Germline assignment: CDR1 SGHNT and CDR2 YENEEA. Trimming stripped 5 bases from V and 0 bases from J, with 9 bases between. The CDR3 DNA sequence: TGTGCCAGCAGCCCACAGGCGAGCACAGATACGCAGTATTTT. Amino acids: CASSPQASTDTQYF.

J is TRBJ1-3 and V is TRBV9; D gene unclear. CDR1 is SGDLS, CDR2 YYNGEE, per germline. The V end lost 3 bases, the J end lost 0 bases, and 7 bases lay between the germline ends. This CDR3 is 14 amino acids long. The CDR3 DNA reads as TGTGCCAGCAGCGGGGGTATCTCTGGAAACACCATATATTTT. Protein product: CASSGGISGNTIYF.

The rearrangement uses TRBV6-6 and TRBJ2-6; D not certain. This CDR3 is built from 14 residues. The germline CDR1 and CDR2 sequences are MNHNY and SVGAGI (reference sequence). V dropped 8 bases and J dropped 0 bases, with 8 bases sitting between them. DNA of the CDR3: TGTGCCAGCTCTTTGGCCTCTGGGGCCAACGTCCTGACTTTC. As protein: CASSLASGANVLTF.

The rearrangement joins TRBV10-1 to TRBJ2-1; weak D call: TRBD1 (6 bases). CDR1 WNHNN and CDR2 SYGVQD come from the germline V gene (reference sequence). The CDR3 runs to 16 residues. Trimming shortened V by 4 bases and J by 5 bases, and 18 bases separated the two germline ends. For the CDR3, the DNA is TGCGCCAGCAGTGGTCCCTCCGACAGGTTCAACAATGAGCAGTTCTTC. Amino acid sequence: CASSGPSDRFNNEQFF.

The chain combines TRBV11-2 with TRBJ2-1; 10 nucleotides line up with TRBD2. J gave up 6 bases and V 4 bases, and 12 bases lay outside the gene matches. The CDR3 has 17 residues. CDR1 is SGHAT and CDR2 is FQNNGV in the germline V gene. The CDR3: CASSSPVGLAGANEQFF. The DNA for the CDR3 is TGTGCCAGCAGCTCCCCTGTAGGCCTAGCGGGAGCCAATGAGCAGTTCTTC.

The chain carries TRBV19 and TRBJ2-1, with D perhaps given as TRBD1 or TRBD2 (5 bases each). V shed 6 bases and J shed 5 bases, with 11 bases lying between them. CDR3 length: 13 amino acids. Germline CDR1 reads LNHDA; CDR2 reads SQIVND (reference sequence). The CDR3 loop is CASRGDVNNEQFF. The CDR3, as DNA: TGTGCCAGTAGGGGGGACGTAAACAATGAGCAGTTCTTC.

The chain is built from TRBV4-1 and TRBJ2-7; maybe TRBD2 (6 bases). The CDR3 spans 13 residues. V was cut by 0 bases and J by 3 bases, with 6 bases left in between. Germline V lookup: CDR1 MGHRA, CDR2 YSYEKL. The CDR3 loop is CASSQEGGYEQYF. As DNA, the CDR3 is TGCGCCAGCAGCCAAGAGGGGGGCTACGAGCAGTACTTC.

The CDR3, as DNA: TGTGCCAGCAGCGTATCCGGACTAGCGGGGCCTCACACCGGGGAGCTGTTTTTT. Amino acid sequence: CASSVSGLAGPHTGELFF. V usage is TRBV2 and J usage is TRBJ2-2, with 12 bases aligning to TRBD2. The V and J ends lost 6 bases and 3 bases, in that order; junction bases with no gene match: 11. Germline assignment: CDR1 SNHLY and CDR2 FYNNEI. The CDR3 loop spans 18 amino acids.

The V and J genes are TRBV5-1 and TRBJ1-1, with D possibly being TRBD1 (5 bases). Germline CDR1 SGHRS, CDR2 YFSETQ. CDR3 length: 15 residues. Trimming removed 4 bases from V and 2 bases from J, with 15 bases in between. The CDR3 here is CASSERTQGNTEAFF. CDR3 nucleotides: TGCGCCAGCAGCGAACGGACCCAGGGTAACACTGAAGCTTTCTTT.

This rearrangement joins TRBV7-2 to TRBJ1-2; possible D gene TRBD1, 6 bases. This CDR3 contains 13 residues. The germline CDR1 and CDR2 sequences are SGHTA and FQGNSA. CDR3 sequence reads: CAEGGLTNYGYTF. CDR3 sequence (DNA): TGTGCTGAGGGGGGACTAACCAACTATGGCTACACCTTC.

This clone was seen just once. This chain connects TRBV2 to TRBJ1-2; 8 bases agree with TRBD1. The length of the CDR3 is 19 residues. Germline lookup yields CDR1 SNHLY and CDR2 FYNNEI. J lost 2 bases, V lost 4 bases, and 18 bases had no gene match. The CDR3 coding sequence is TGTGCCAGCAGTGGCGCCCCTCAGGACAGGGACATGAGGAACTATGGCTACACCTTC. This encodes CASSGAPQDRDMRNYGYTF. The whole variable domain, filled in from reference TRBV2 and TRBJ1-2, reads EPEVTQTPSHQVTQMGQEVILRCVPISNHLYFYWYRQILGQKVEFLVSFYNNEISEKSEIFDDQFSVERPDGSNFTLKIRSTKLEDSAMYFCASSGAPQDRDMRNYGYTFGSGTRLTVV.

J is TRBJ2-2 and V is TRBV7-9; D gene unclear. V shed 5 bases and J shed 0 bases, with 7 bases lying between them. The CDR3 covers 14 residues. Germline values: CDR1 SEHNR, CDR2 FQNEAQ (reference sequence). The CDR3: CASSPVPNTGELFF. CDR3 sequence (DNA): TGTGCCAGCAGCCCGGTCCCGAACACCGGGGAGCTGTTTTTT.

The J gene is TRBJ2-7, the V gene TRBV6-1, with a tentative D call TRBD1 (6 bases). The CDR3 has 13 amino acids. The V gene lost 5 bases and the J gene lost 2 bases, with 10 bases spanning the gap. The germline V gene encodes CDR1 MNHNS and CDR2 SASEGT. CDR3 in DNA: TGTGCCAGCAGTTATGGGACAACCTACGAGCAGTACTTC. Translated, it gives CASSYGTTYEQYF.

This chain joins TRBV11-2 and TRBJ2-7, with a possible D match to TRBD2 (5 bases). The CDR3 consists of 13 residues. Trimming took 5 bases from V and 3 from J, leaving 11 bases between them. Germline CDR1 is SGHAT and CDR2 is FQNNGV. The CDR3 DNA sequence: TGTGCCAGCAGCCGGACTCTCGGCTACGAGCAGTACTTC. Translated: CASSRTLGYEQYF.

This chain links TRBV10-2 with TRBJ2-3, with TRBD2 identical over 9 bases. The length of the CDR3 is 14 residues. V lost 6 bases and J lost 2; bases outside the gene matches: 3. The germline gives CDR1 WSHSY, CDR2 SAAADI. CDR3 nucleotides: TGCGCCAGCAGGGCGGGACTAGCCACAGATACGCAGTATTTT. It encodes CASRAGLATDTQYF.

The CDR3 DNA sequence: TGTGCCAGCAGCTTGAAACTAGCGTTCAGCACAGATACGCAGTATTTT. Translating it yields CASSLKLAFSTDTQYF. The genes are TRBV5-4 and TRBJ2-3, with TRBD2 identical over 7 bases. The V gene's germline CDR1 is SGHNT and CDR2 YYREEE (reference sequence). This CDR3 is 16 amino acids long. V dropped 1 base and J dropped 0; count of bases not matched to a gene: 5.

This clone showed up just a few times. The rearrangement links TRBV19 to TRBJ1-1; D call uncertain. This CDR3 is built from 16 residues. V was shortened by 5 bases and J by 0 bases, with 16 bases between the two germline ends. From germline, CDR1 is LNHDA and CDR2 SQIVND (reference sequence). The CDR3, as DNA: TGTGCCAGTAGTCCCGCCCCACAGCGAATGAACACTGAAGCTTTCTTT. Translated: CASSPAPQRMNTEAFF.

This clone has just a few counts. The rearrangement links TRBV5-4 to TRBJ1-4; D uncertain. The CDR3 is 15 residues long. Germline-derived CDR1 and CDR2 are SGHNT and YYREEE (reference sequence). Trimming took 0 bases from V and 8 from J, leaving 14 bases between them. The CDR3 DNA sequence: TGTGCCAGCAGCTTGGGGCCCTCGGGCCGGGAAAAACTGTTTTTT. It specifies CASSLGPSGREKLFF.

This chain links TRBV5-4 with TRBJ1-2, with a tentative D call TRBD1 (5 bases). Germline V CDR1 and CDR2: SGHNT, YYREEE (reference sequence). This CDR3 has 17 residues. Trimming removed 4 bases at V and 2 bases at J, with 21 bases between. The DNA for the CDR3 is TGTGCCAGCAGCCTGGGGGAGCTTAGGTTCCGAAACTATGGCTACACCTTC. It is translated as CASSLGELRFRNYGYTF.